A selection of T cell receptor beta chains follows, all from one sample in a study of shared clonotypes between healthy human individuals. Assay: immunoSEQ multiplex PCR; the TCRdb copy retains only in-frame clones and omits some. The sample consists of over 2,000,000 clones, around 95% of them appearing once. Sequencing used naive CD8+ T cells from PBMCs. The origin of the receptors is a man aged 18 to 30 in good health. Some clones in this sample may be carry-over from other donors' samples. CDR3s include the opening cysteine and the closing phenylalanine or tryptophan. D genes are given only for firm matches. The size of a clone is reported for some rows only, either as once, few or many, or as a class for expanded clones.

V: TRBV14
D: -
J: TRBJ1-1
size: once
length: 13
DNA: TGTGCCAGCAGCCTATCTTGGGGATCTGAAGCTTTCTTT
CDR3: CASSLSWGSEAFF

V: TRBV30
D: -
J: TRBJ1-5
size: -
length: 14
DNA: TGTGCCTGGAGTGTACCCCGGCGCAATCAGCCCCAGCATTTT
CDR3: CAWSVPRRNQPQHF

V: TRBV5-1
D: TRBD2
J: TRBJ2-3
size: -
length: 20
DNA: TGCGCCAGCAGCTTCTTTCCCCAGCTAGCGGGAGGGCGGGGCACAGATACGCAGTATTTT
CDR3: CASSFFPQLAGGRGTDTQYF

V: TRBV6-5
D: -
J: TRBJ1-1
size: few
length: 14
DNA: TGTGCCAGCAGTTACTCCTCGTTAGGCACTGAAGCTTTCTTT
CDR3: CASSYSSLGTEAFF

V: TRBV7-8
D: -
J: TRBJ1-2
size: once
length: 14
DNA: TGTGCCAGCAGCTCATCACGGAGTTTCTATGGCTACACCTTC
CDR3: CASSSSRSFYGYTF

V: TRBV29-1
D: -
J: TRBJ2-4
size: -
length: 13
DNA: TGCAGCGTTGGCCAGGGGTGGGCAGACATTCAGTACTTC
CDR3: CSVGQGWADIQYF

V: TRBV9
D: TRBD1
J: TRBJ2-7
size: -
length: 17
DNA: TGTGCCAGCAGCGGAGGGGCCGGGACAGGCAGCTCCTACGAGCAGTACTTC
CDR3: CASSGGAGTGSSYEQYF

V: TRBV27
D: -
J: TRBJ1-4
size: -
length: 15
DNA: TGTGCCAGCAGTTCTTACGACGACAGTCTCGAAAAACTGTTTTTT
CDR3: CASSSYDDSLEKLFF

V: TRBV7-9
D: -
J: TRBJ1-1
size: -
length: 16
DNA: TGTGCCAGCAGCTCCCGGATACAGGACATGAACACTGAAGCTTTCTTT
CDR3: CASSSRIQDMNTEAFF

V: TRBV19
D: -
J: TRBJ2-5
size: -
length: 12
DNA: TGTGCCAGTAGTGATAGTGTAGAGACCCAGTACTTC
CDR3: CASSDSVETQYF

V: TRBV28
D: -
J: TRBJ1-1
size: few
length: 14
DNA: TGTGCCAGCAGTCCAATACAGGGTGCCACTGAAGCTTTCTTT
CDR3: CASSPIQGATEAFF

V: TRBV4-3
D: TRBD1
J: TRBJ1-2
size: once
length: 14
DNA: TGCGCCAGCAGCCCGGACAGGACTAACTATGGCTACACCTTC
CDR3: CASSPDRTNYGYTF

V: TRBV6-6
D: -
J: TRBJ2-5
size: -
length: 16
DNA: TGTGCCAGCACCCAAGGCCGGGAGCACACCCAAGAGACCCAGTACTTC
CDR3: CASTQGREHTQETQYF

V: TRBV29-1
D: -
J: TRBJ2-3
size: -
length: 15
DNA: TGCAGCGTAAAAGACAGCACCCTTATAACGGATACGCAGTATTTT
CDR3: CSVKDSTLITDTQYF

V: TRBV28
D: -
J: TRBJ1-1
size: -
length: 12
DNA: TGTGCCATTACAGAGGGCGAAACTGAAGCTTTCTTT
CDR3: CAITEGETEAFF

V: TRBV15
D: -
J: TRBJ1-5
size: once
length: 17
DNA: TGTGCCACCAGCCTAGGGGGGTGGGACGGCCTCAATCAGCCCCAGCATTTT
CDR3: CATSLGGWDGLNQPQHF

V: TRBV9
D: -
J: TRBJ2-7
size: -
length: 14
DNA: TGTGCCAGCAGCGTAAAGCAGGTCACGTCCGAGCAGTACTTC
CDR3: CASSVKQVTSEQYF

V: TRBV29-1
D: -
J: TRBJ2-7
size: -
length: 14
DNA: TGCAGCGTGCGCGGTGTGAGGAGCTCCTACGAGCAGTACTTC
CDR3: CSVRGVRSSYEQYF

V: TRBV7-2
D: TRBD2
J: TRBJ2-3
size: -
length: 16
DNA: TGTGCCAGCAGCGTCACTAGCGGCGGCGCATTAGATACGCAGTATTTT
CDR3: CASSVTSGGALDTQYF

V: TRBV7-3
D: TRBD2
J: TRBJ2-7
size: -
length: 16
DNA: TGTGCCAGCAGCTTAATTGAGACTAGCGTCTCCTACGAGCAGTACTTC
CDR3: CASSLIETSVSYEQYF

V: TRBV7-9
D: TRBD2
J: TRBJ2-7
size: -
length: 15
DNA: TGTGCCAGCAGCTTAAGCCCGGGAGCGGGATACGAGCAGTACTTC
CDR3: CASSLSPGAGYEQYF

V: TRBV29-1
D: -
J: TRBJ2-7
size: -
length: 13
DNA: TGCAGCGTTGAAGATGGGAGGTCCTACGAGCAGTACTTC
CDR3: CSVEDGRSYEQYF

V: TRBV25-1
D: -
J: TRBJ2-3
size: -
length: 15
DNA: TGTGCCAGCGTTCCCGGGGCGGTAACCACAGATACGCAGTATTTT
CDR3: CASVPGAVTTDTQYF

V: TRBV15
D: -
J: TRBJ1-3
size: -
length: 17
DNA: TGTGCCACCAGCAGAAAGGGTTTCTTAGCAGCTGGAAACACCATATATTTT
CDR3: CATSRKGFLAAGNTIYF

V: TRBV9
D: -
J: TRBJ2-3
size: -
length: 14
DNA: TGTGCCAGCAGCGTAGGGCGCGATACAGATACGCAGTATTTT
CDR3: CASSVGRDTDTQYF

V: TRBV29-1
D: TRBD1
J: TRBJ2-7
size: once
length: 13
DNA: TGCAACGTTGAAGAGGGACAGGTAGGCGAGCAGTACTTC
CDR3: CNVEEGQVGEQYF

V: TRBV7-9
D: -
J: TRBJ1-3
size: -
length: 17
DNA: TGTGCCAGCAGCTTATATTCCCTAGAGTTCTCTGGAAACACCATATATTTT
CDR3: CASSLYSLEFSGNTIYF

V: TRBV18
D: -
J: TRBJ1-5
size: once
length: 13
DNA: TGTGCCAGCTCCTGGGAAAGCAATCAGCCCCAGCATTTT
CDR3: CASSWESNQPQHF

V: TRBV25-1
D: -
J: TRBJ1-1
size: -
length: 10
DNA: TGTGCCAGTAACATCTATGAAGCTTTCTTT
CDR3: CASNIYEAFF

V: TRBV10-3
D: -
J: TRBJ1-1
size: -
length: 11
DNA: TGTGCCATCAGTGACGGTCCGGAAGCTTTCTTT
CDR3: CAISDGPEAFF

V: TRBV27
D: -
J: TRBJ1-4
size: -
length: 14
DNA: TGTGCCAGCAGCCGCAGGGTGACTAATGAAAAACTGTTTTTT
CDR3: CASSRRVTNEKLFF

V: TRBV27
D: TRBD1
J: TRBJ1-2
size: -
length: 18
DNA: TGTGCCAGCAGTCCGCGGCTCCTCCGGAGGGGGCCCAACTATGGCTACACCTTC
CDR3: CASSPRLLRRGPNYGYTF

V: TRBV7-9
D: -
J: TRBJ2-4
size: -
length: 12
DNA: TGTGCCAGCAGCCGATTGGCAAACATTCAGTACTTC
CDR3: CASSRLANIQYF

V: TRBV28
D: -
J: TRBJ2-5
size: once
length: 16
DNA: TGTGCCAGCAGTTACTTCCCCTCGGGACAAGCGGAGACCCAGTACTTC
CDR3: CASSYFPSGQAETQYF

V: TRBV11-2
D: TRBD1
J: TRBJ2-1
size: -
length: 13
DNA: TGTGCCAGCAGCCCAACAGGGGACGGTGAGCAGTTCTTC
CDR3: CASSPTGDGEQFF

V: TRBV28
D: -
J: TRBJ2-1
size: -
length: 14
DNA: TGTGCCAGCAGTTTATACAGATTCTACAATGAGCAGTTCTTC
CDR3: CASSLYRFYNEQFF

V: TRBV27
D: TRBD1
J: TRBJ2-1
size: -
length: 17
DNA: TGTGCCAGCAGTTTATCGATGTGGGACAGCTCCTACAATGAGCAGTTCTTC
CDR3: CASSLSMWDSSYNEQFF

V: TRBV15
D: TRBD1
J: TRBJ2-7
size: once
length: 15
DNA: TGTGCCACCAGCATAGGGACAGGGGCCCACTACGAGCAGTACTTC
CDR3: CATSIGTGAHYEQYF

V: TRBV28
D: -
J: TRBJ1-1
size: -
length: 13
DNA: TGTGCCAGCAGTTTAGGGTCGAACACTGAAGCTTTCTTT
CDR3: CASSLGSNTEAFF

V: TRBV10-3
D: TRBD1
J: TRBJ2-4
size: -
length: 13
DNA: TGTGCCATCAGTTGGGACAGGGATGACATTCAGTACTTC
CDR3: CAISWDRDDIQYF

V: TRBV10-3
D: -
J: TRBJ1-1
size: -
length: 17
DNA: TGTGCCATCAGTGACCCGGGACCCCTCGGTCCCAACACTGAAGCTTTCTTT
CDR3: CAISDPGPLGPNTEAFF

V: TRBV28
D: TRBD1
J: TRBJ1-4
size: -
length: 15
DNA: TGTGCCAGCAGTCAGGACAGGGGGATTAATGAAAAACTGTTTTTT
CDR3: CASSQDRGINEKLFF

V: TRBV10-3
D: -
J: TRBJ1-5
size: once
length: 18
DNA: TGTGCCATCAGTGGGGTCAGGGGTCAGCGGGATAGCAATCAGCCCCAGCATTTT
CDR3: CAISGVRGQRDSNQPQHF

V: TRBV7-9
D: TRBD1
J: TRBJ2-7
size: -
length: 14
DNA: TGTGCCAGCAGCTTAGGACAGGGGGCGTACGAGCAGTACTTC
CDR3: CASSLGQGAYEQYF

V: TRBV7-9
D: TRBD1
J: TRBJ2-7
size: -
length: 16
DNA: TGTGCCAGCAGCATCGGACAGGGCCCGAGCTCCTACGAGCAGTACTTC
CDR3: CASSIGQGPSSYEQYF

V: TRBV7-9
D: -
J: TRBJ1-5
size: -
length: 15
DNA: TGTGCCAGCAGCTTAGCTCAGGGTCCGCTTCAGCCCCAGCATTTT
CDR3: CASSLAQGPLQPQHF

V: TRBV4-1
D: -
J: TRBJ2-7
size: -
length: 16
DNA: TGCGCCAGCAGCCAAGACAGGGTTAGTATTCTACGCGAGCAGTACTTC
CDR3: CASSQDRVSILREQYF

V: TRBV29-1
D: TRBD1
J: TRBJ1-3
size: -
length: 14
DNA: TGCAGCGTGGGGGACAGTTCTTGGGGAAACACCATATATTTT
CDR3: CSVGDSSWGNTIYF

V: TRBV6-6
D: -
J: TRBJ1-4
size: -
length: 15
DNA: TGTGCCAGCACCCAACTCCAGGGGCGAACTGAAAAACTGTTTTTT
CDR3: CASTQLQGRTEKLFF

V: TRBV5-1
D: -
J: TRBJ1-1
size: -
length: 14
DNA: TGCGCCAGCAGCTTGACGGGGATGATCGCTGAAGCTTTCTTT
CDR3: CASSLTGMIAEAFF

V: TRBV10-3
D: -
J: TRBJ2-7
size: -
length: 18
DNA: TGTGCCATCAGTGAGTCGGGGGGAACAACTAGTCCTCCCTACGAGCAGTACTTC
CDR3: CAISESGGTTSPPYEQYF

V: TRBV6-1
D: -
J: TRBJ2-2
size: once
length: 13
DNA: TGTGCCATCAGGACGACCAACACCGGGGAGCTGTTTTTT
CDR3: CAIRTTNTGELFF